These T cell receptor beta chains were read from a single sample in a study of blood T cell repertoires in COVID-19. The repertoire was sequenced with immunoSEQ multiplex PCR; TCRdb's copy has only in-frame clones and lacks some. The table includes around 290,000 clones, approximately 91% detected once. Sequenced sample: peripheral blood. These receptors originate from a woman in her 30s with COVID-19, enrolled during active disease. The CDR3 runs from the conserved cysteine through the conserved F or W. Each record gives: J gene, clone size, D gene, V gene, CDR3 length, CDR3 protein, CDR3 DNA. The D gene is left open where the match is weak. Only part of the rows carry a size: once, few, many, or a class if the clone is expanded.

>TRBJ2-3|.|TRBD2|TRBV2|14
CARRLAESTDTQYF
TGTGCCAGAAGACTAGCGGAAAGCACAGATACGCAGTATTTT
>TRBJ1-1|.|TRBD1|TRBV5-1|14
CASSLTGGLTEAFF
TGCGCCAGCAGCTTAACAGGGGGCCTCACTGAAGCTTTCTTT
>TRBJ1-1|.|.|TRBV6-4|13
CASSLQQNTEAFF
TGTGCCAGCAGTTTACAGCAGAACACTGAAGCTTTCTTT
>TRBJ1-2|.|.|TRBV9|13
CASSVAWGDGYTF
TGTGCCAGCAGCGTAGCTTGGGGCGACGGCTACACCTTC
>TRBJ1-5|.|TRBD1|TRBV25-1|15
CASTPVTGGNQPQHF
TGTGCCAGTACCCCCGTGACAGGGGGTAACCAGCCCCAGCATTTT
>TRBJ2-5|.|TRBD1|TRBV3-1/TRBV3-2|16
CASSQVWDSKQETQYF
TGTGCCAGCAGCCAAGTTTGGGACAGTAAACAAGAGACCCAGTACTTC
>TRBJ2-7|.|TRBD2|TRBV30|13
CAWSLAGVNEQYF
TGTGCCTGGAGCCTAGCGGGAGTAAACGAGCAGTACTTC
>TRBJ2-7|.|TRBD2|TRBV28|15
CASSLASAGVDEQYF
TGTGCCAGCAGTTTAGCTTCTGCGGGAGTTGACGAGCAGTACTTC
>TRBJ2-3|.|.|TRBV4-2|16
CASSQEGHRPEDTQYF
TGTGCCAGCAGCCAAGAGGGACACCGACCGGAAGATACGCAGTATTTT
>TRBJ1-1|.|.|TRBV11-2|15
CASSLAPTGFTEAFF
TGTGCCAGCAGCTTAGCCCCGACAGGCTTCACTGAAGCTTTCTTT
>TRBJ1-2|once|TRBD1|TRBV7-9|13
CASRQGGNYGYTF
TGTGCCAGCAGACAGGGGGGTAACTATGGCTACACCTTC
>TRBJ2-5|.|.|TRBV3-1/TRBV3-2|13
CASSQTSRETQYF
TGTGCCAGCAGCCAAACTAGCCGGGAGACCCAGTACTTC
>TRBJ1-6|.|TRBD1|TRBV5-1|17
CASSSGDRGQRNSPLHF
TGCGCCAGCAGCTCGGGTGACAGGGGCCAGAGGAATTCACCCCTCCACTTT
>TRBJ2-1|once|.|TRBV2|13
CASSPTAFNEQFF
TGTGCCAGCAGTCCGACAGCGTTCAATGAGCAGTTCTTC
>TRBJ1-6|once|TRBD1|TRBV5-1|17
CASSSAPGQGDNSPLHF
TGCGCCAGCAGCTCGGCCCCGGGACAGGGGGATAATTCACCCCTCCACTTT
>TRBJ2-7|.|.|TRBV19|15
CASSNVGLKSYEQYF
TGTGCCAGTAGTAACGTGGGGCTAAAATCCTACGAGCAGTACTTC
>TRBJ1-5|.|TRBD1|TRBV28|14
CASSLRGGGQPQHF
TGTGCCAGCAGTTTACGAGGGGGCGGTCAGCCCCAGCATTTT
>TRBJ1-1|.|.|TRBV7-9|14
CASSQINRDTEAFF
TGTGCCAGCAGCCAGATTAACCGGGACACTGAAGCTTTCTTT
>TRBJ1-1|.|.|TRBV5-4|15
CASSLVDRMNTEAFF
TGTGCCAGCAGCTTGGTAGACAGGATGAACACTGAAGCTTTCTTT
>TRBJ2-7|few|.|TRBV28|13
CASSLVSGYEQYF
TGTGCCAGCAGTTTAGTTAGCGGCTACGAGCAGTACTTC
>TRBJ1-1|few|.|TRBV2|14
CASRSWVGGTEAFF
TGTGCCAGCAGGAGCTGGGTGGGGGGCACTGAAGCTTTCTTT
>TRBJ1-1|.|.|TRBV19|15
CASSISGQRNTEAFF
TGTGCCAGTAGTATCTCCGGACAGAGGAACACTGAAGCTTTCTTT
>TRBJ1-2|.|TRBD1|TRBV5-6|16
CASSPPTSGTGLGYTF
TGTGCCAGCAGCCCCCCTACCTCCGGGACAGGGTTGGGCTACACCTTC
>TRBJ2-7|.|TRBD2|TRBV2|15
CASSEGLAGINEQYF
TGTGCCAGCAGTGAGGGACTAGCGGGAATCAACGAGCAGTACTTC
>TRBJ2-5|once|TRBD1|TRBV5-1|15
CASSWEGTGKETQYF
TGCGCCAGCAGCTGGGAAGGGACAGGGAAAGAGACCCAGTACTTC
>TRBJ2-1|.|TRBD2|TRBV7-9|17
CASSLDSRRETYNEQFF
TGTGCCAGCAGCTTAGACTCGCGGCGGGAGACCTACAATGAGCAGTTCTTC
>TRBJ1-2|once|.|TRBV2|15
CASSENDRILAGYTF
TGTGCCAGCAGTGAAAACGACAGGATTTTGGCGGGCTACACCTTC
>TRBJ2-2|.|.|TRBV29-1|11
CTFQVAGELFF
TGCACGTTCCAGGTCGCCGGGGAGCTGTTTTTT
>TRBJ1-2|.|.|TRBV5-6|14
CASSLRGSRYGYTF
TGTGCCAGCAGCTTGAGGGGGTCGAGGTATGGCTACACCTTC
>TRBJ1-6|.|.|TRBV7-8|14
CASSLGQNNSPLHF
TGTGCCAGCAGCTTAGGGCAGAATAATTCACCCCTCCACTTT
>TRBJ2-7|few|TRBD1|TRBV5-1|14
CASSTDRGPYEQYF
TGCGCCAGCAGCACTGACAGGGGCCCCTACGAGCAGTACTTC
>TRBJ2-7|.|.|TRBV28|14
CASSLAQLTTEQYF
TGTGCCAGCAGTTTAGCGCAGCTGACGACAGAGCAGTACTTC
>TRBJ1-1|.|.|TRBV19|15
CASTAIPTGYTEAFF
TGTGCCAGTACAGCCATACCAACGGGGTACACTGAAGCTTTCTTT
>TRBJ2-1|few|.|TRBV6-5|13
CASSPGLYNEQFF
TGTGCCAGCAGCCCGGGACTGTACAATGAGCAGTTCTTC
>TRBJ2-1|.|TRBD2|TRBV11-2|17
CASSLGVAGGHYNEQFF
TGTGCCAGCAGCTTAGGCGTAGCGGGGGGGCACTACAATGAGCAGTTCTTC
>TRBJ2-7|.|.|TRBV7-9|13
CASSLGGGIEQYF
TGTGCCAGCAGCTTAGGTGGAGGGATCGAGCAGTACTTC
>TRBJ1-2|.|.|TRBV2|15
CASSEKWAVPYGYTF
TGTGCCAGCAGTGAAAAATGGGCAGTTCCTTATGGCTACACCTTC
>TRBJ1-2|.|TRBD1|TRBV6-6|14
CASFGTGEKNGYTF
TGTGCCAGCTTCGGGACAGGGGAGAAGAATGGCTACACCTTC
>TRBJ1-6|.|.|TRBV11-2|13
CASSLADNSPLHF
TGTGCCAGCAGCTTAGCTGATAATTCACCCCTCCACTTT
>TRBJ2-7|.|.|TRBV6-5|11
CASSYRDEQYF
TGTGCCAGCAGTTATCGGGACGAGCAGTACTTC
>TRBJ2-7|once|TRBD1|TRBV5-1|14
CASSFRDRVHEQYF
TGCGCCAGCAGCTTTCGGGACAGGGTCCACGAGCAGTACTTC
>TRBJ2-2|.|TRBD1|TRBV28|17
CASSLWDRGANTGELFF
TGTGCCAGCAGTTTATGGGACAGGGGAGCGAACACCGGGGAGCTGTTTTTT
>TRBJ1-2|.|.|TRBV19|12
CASSPNRDGYTF
TGTGCCAGTAGTCCTAACAGGGATGGCTACACCTTC
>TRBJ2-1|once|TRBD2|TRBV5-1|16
CASSLEVGRANNEQFF
TGCGCCAGCAGCTTGGAAGTCGGGAGGGCAAACAATGAGCAGTTCTTC
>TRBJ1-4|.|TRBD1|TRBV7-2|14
CASSSGTGVEKLFF
TGTGCCAGCAGCTCCGGGACAGGTGTTGAAAAACTGTTTTTT
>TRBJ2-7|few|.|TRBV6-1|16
CASSEGASTLSYEQYF
TGTGCCAGCAGTGAAGGGGCTAGCACCCTCTCCTACGAGCAGTACTTC
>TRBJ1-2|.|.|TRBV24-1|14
CATSDRDTSVGYTF
TGTGCCACCAGTGATAGGGACACCAGCGTGGGCTACACCTTC
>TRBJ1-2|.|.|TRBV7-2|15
CASSLDTGRDYGYTF
TGTGCCAGCAGCTTAGACACAGGGAGAGACTATGGCTACACCTTC
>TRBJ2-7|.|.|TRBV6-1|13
CASSERLVWEQYF
TGTGCCAGCAGTGAACGGCTAGTATGGGAGCAGTACTTC
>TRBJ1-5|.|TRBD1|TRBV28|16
CASSSTGAYSNQPQHF
TGTGCCAGCAGTTCCACAGGGGCCTATAGCAATCAGCCCCAGCATTTT